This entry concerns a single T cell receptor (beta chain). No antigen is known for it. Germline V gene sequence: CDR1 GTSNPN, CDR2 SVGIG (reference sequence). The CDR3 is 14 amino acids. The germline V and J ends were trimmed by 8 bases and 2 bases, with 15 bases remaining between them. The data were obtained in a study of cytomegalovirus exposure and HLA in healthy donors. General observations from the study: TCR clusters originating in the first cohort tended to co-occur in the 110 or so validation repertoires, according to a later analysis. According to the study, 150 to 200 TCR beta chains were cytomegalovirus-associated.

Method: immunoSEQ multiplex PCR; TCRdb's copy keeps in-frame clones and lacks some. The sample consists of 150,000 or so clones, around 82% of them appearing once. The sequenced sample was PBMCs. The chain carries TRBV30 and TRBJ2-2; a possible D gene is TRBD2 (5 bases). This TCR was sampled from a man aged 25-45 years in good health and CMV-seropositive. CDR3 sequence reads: CAGLGLANTGELFF. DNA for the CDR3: TGTGCCGGACTCGGGCTGGCAAACACCGGGGAGCTGTTTTTT.